Detailed here is one TCR beta chain. Its antigen is unknown. The sample originates from a study of T cell responses to AZD1222 COVID-19 vaccine. Study results and limitations: White British ancestry dominated among donors, who included more females, and clonal diversity was possibly underestimated. After two AZD1222 doses, spike-specific TCR breadth and depth rose versus day 0.

Data came from immunoSEQ multiplex PCR; TCRdb stores just in-frame clones and leaves some out. The profile shows 140,000 to 150,000 clones, roughly 91% of them singletons. This specimen was peripheral blood, taken on day 0 of AZD1222 vaccination. This TCR came from an adult in good health.

Here the CDR3 DNA reads TGTGCCTGGAGTGTACATAATGAGCAGTTCTTC. It is translated as CAWSVHNEQFF. The genes are TRBV30 and TRBJ2-1; D ambiguous. V lost 0 bases, J lost 7 bases, and 4 bases lay in between. The CDR3 spans 11 residues. The germline CDR1 and CDR2 sequences are GTSNPN and SVGIG (reference sequence).